This T cell receptor (beta chain) was recovered during a study of blood T cell repertoires in COVID-19 (dated by TCRdb to about 2020). Describing the broader study: Samples covering the acute and convalescent phases of COVID-19 were provided by collaborators in the United States, Italy and Spain. The prospective study material was composed of cDNA or gDNA derived from T cells, B-cell-depleted T cells, or PBMCs. The dataset comprised deeply sampled blood TCRbeta repertoires from subjects exposed to, actively infected with, or recovered from COVID-19. The repertoires were made available in a free public database intended to serve as a resource for research on the immune response to SARS-CoV-2. Samples came from the ongoing ImmuneRACE study (first 160 participants) plus 1,254 subjects from 6 global collaborators. Nearly every sample came with metadata listing a de-identified subject ID, COVID-19 status, age in years and sex. Where HLA class I and class II types were available, the types were taken from metadata supplied by the sample provider, not from assay-based typing.

From its cysteine to its phenylalanine, the CDR3 spans 15 amino acids. CDR3 DNA only is kept here, 45 bases in frame from base 1. For CDR1 and CDR2, the germline V gene (reference sequence) lists SGHNT and YYREEE. V and J lose 2 bases and 2 bases, and a span of 13 bases separates them. Summary of the overall study and its limitations: The amount of clinical and demographic metadata varied by source and participant and was provided uncurated.

TCRbeta CDR3 regions were amplified from genomic DNA by means of the immunoSEQ Assay, a bias-controlled multiplex PCR. In the paper's pipeline: The number of nucleated cells in each sample was estimated from the amplification of reference gene primers within the assay. Sequence reads were collapsed and filtered to measure the absolute abundance of every unique TCRbeta CDR3 rearrangement. For each sample, productive Simpson clonality was calculated by taking the square root of Simpson's diversity index across productive rearrangements. TCRdb's version of the immuneACCESS table is confined to in-frame rearrangements and falls short of the full clone set. An unresolved V gene accounts for under half of the shortfall where checked; the remainder is of unknown origin. The V and J calls and clone size come from that table; D and trimming were worked out from the DNA. The sample yields about 120,000 clones; 85% to 90% were counted once. The leading ten clones occupy 2% to 2.5% of the sample.

With regard to this clone: Its antigen has not been determined. The sample holds no much larger clone one base away, and base qualities are not on file.

Whole blood was collected in K2EDTA tubes by collaborating institutions according to the institutions' own protocols. For TCRbeta analysis, collaborators shipped samples in one of three forms: frozen whole blood, isolated PBMCs, or DNA extracted from either of those sample types. The V and J segments used are TRBV5-4 and TRBJ1-2, and the D gene may be TRBD1, 5 bases matching. The receptor was isolated from a woman aged 50 to 65 with acute or convalescent COVID-19. The sequencing input was peripheral blood. The nucleotide sequence reads as follows: TGTGCCAGCAGCTTCGACGGGGGGAGAAACTATGGCTACACCTTC. Its translation reads: CASSFDGGRNYGYTF.